The clone carrying this TCR beta chain was observed a handful of times. The antigen is unknown. V lost 4 bases, J lost 7 bases, and 16 bases lay in between. In germline, CDR1 is MGHRA, CDR2 YSYEKL. CDR3 length: 14 residues. Some clones are missing from TCRdb's copy, which holds only in-frame ones; the method was immunoSEQ multiplex PCR. The data hold approximately 42,000 clones, with almost 70% observed a single time. This entry comes from a study of cytotoxic CD8 clonotypes in ibrutinib-treated CLL. The overall study: Enrolment comprised approximately 10 relapsed/refractory and some 15 treatment-naive patients; around 18 were IGHV unmutated. Whole-study results and caveats: Sustained-remission and progressing patients had unequal sampling times. The public clonotypes identified were infrequent and showed contraction or stability on treatment. Ibrutinib response saw clonality rise, and progression saw it return toward baseline.

The clonotype originates from a human donor with chronic lymphocytic leukemia. The rearrangement links TRBV4-1 to TRBJ1-1; D not resolved. The material sequenced was PBMCs, taken after 12 months of ibrutinib treatment. The CDR3 bases are TGCGCCAGCAGCCTGGAACTGGTTCGAAGTGAAGCTTTCTTT. Translated: CASSLELVRSEAFF.